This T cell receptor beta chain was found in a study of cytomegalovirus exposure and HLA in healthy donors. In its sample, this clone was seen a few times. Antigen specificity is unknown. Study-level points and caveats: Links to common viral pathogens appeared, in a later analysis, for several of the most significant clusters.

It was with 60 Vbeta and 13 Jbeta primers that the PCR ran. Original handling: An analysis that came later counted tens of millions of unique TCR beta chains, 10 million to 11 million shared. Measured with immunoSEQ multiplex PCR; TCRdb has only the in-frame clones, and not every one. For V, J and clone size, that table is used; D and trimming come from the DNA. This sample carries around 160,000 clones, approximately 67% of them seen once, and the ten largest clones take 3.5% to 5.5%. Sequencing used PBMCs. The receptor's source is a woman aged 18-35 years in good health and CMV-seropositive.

CDR3 amino acids: CASSLGGLNNEQFF. CDR3 nucleotide sequence: TGTGCCAGCAGCTTAGGGGGACTAAACAATGAGCAGTTCTTC. V usage is TRBV5-4 and J usage is TRBJ2-1; D might be TRBD2 (7 bases). The CDR3 contains 14 residues. V lost 2 bases and J 5 bases, leaving 11 bases between the germline ends. Germline V gene sequence: CDR1 SGHNT, CDR2 YYREEE (reference sequence).